Shown below are 19 T cell receptor beta chains from a single sample sequenced in a study of neurological immune-mediated disorders. TCRdb used MiXCR to reprocess the 5' RACE reads, holding one entry per CDR3 protein. The sample lists 60,000 to 85,000 distinct CDR3 sequences; around 5% were seen once. Input material: PBMCs. The receptors were gathered from a man aged 18 to 30 with multiple sclerosis.

This clonotype appeared many times. CDR3 region: CASSSQFNEQYF. CDR3 coding DNA: TGTGCCAGCAGTTCCCAGTTTAACGAGCAGTACTTC. The chain recombines TRBV28 with TRBJ2-7; D is undetermined. Looked up from germline, CDR1 is MDHEN and CDR2 is SYDVKM. Deletions cut 4 bases from V and 5 bases from J, with 9 bases between. This CDR3 comprises 12 residues.

This clonotype has ten or more counts. The chain recombines TRBV25-1 with TRBJ2-5, with 10 positions matching TRBD2. CDR1 and CDR2 (germline): MGHDK, SYGVNS. The CDR3 has 17 residues. V was clipped by 2 bases and J by 2 bases; unmatched bases: 8. The CDR3 DNA sequence: TGTGCCAGCAGTGAAGAATGGACTAGCGGACCACAAGAGACCCAGTACTTC. Amino acids: CASSEEWTSGPQETQYF. Full variable domain (missing parts from reference TRBV25-1 and TRBJ2-5): EADIYQTPRYLVIGTGKKITLECSQTMGHDKMYWYQQDPGMELHLIHYSYGVNSTEKGDLSSESTVSRIRTEHFPLTLESARPSHTSQYLCASSEEWTSGPQETQYFGPGTRLLVL.

The chain is built from TRBV28 and TRBJ2-3; 11 bases line up with TRBD1. Germline CDR1 is MDHEN and CDR2 is SYDVKM. V shed 8 bases, J shed 5 bases, and the junction held 15 bases outside the gene matches. This CDR3 has 17 residues. CDR3 DNA sequence: TGTGCCAGCCAAAACCGACCGGGACAGGGGGGCGTAGATACGCAGTATTTT. This sequence encodes CASQNRPGQGGVDTQYF.

This clonotype came up many times. The gene calls are TRBV29-1 and TRBJ2-2, with a weak D call TRBD1 (6 bases). Germline V gene sequence: CDR1 SQVTM, CDR2 ANQGSEA. V shed 8 bases and J shed 0 bases, with 25 bases lying between them. The CDR3 is 18 residues long. The DNA for the CDR3 is TGCAGCCCCCTGGAAGGACAGCCTTTATCCTCGAACACCGGGGAGCTGTTTTTT. Protein sequence: CSPLEGQPLSSNTGELFF.

Points on this clonotype: A read error is likely, as this CDR3 ends without the conserved phenylalanine or tryptophan. This chain connects TRBV5-1 to TRBJ2-6; 8 nucleotides agree with TRBD1. Germline values: CDR1 SGHRS, CDR2 YFSETQ. J was trimmed by 15 bases and V by 3 bases; bases with no gene match: 8. The CDR3 spans 13 residues. This CDR3 reads CASSWTGSGDLTN. The DNA for the CDR3 is TGCGCCAGCAGCTGGACAGGGTCGGGCGACCTGACTAAC.

This clonotype was seen repeatedly, ten times or more. V and J are TRBV28 and TRBJ2-1; 10 nucleotides align to TRBD2. In germline, CDR1 is MDHEN, CDR2 SYDVKM. The CDR3 has 14 amino acids. The V segment lost 7 bases and the J segment 3 bases; nucleotides outside the gene matches: 3. As DNA, the CDR3 is TGTGCCAGCACCTTAGCGGGAGGCTACAATGAGCAGTTCTTC. It translates to CASTLAGGYNEQFF.

There are many counts of this clonotype. The chain uses TRBV12-3 or TRBV12-4 and TRBJ2-7, with D maybe TRBD1 (5 bases). Trimming took off 6 bases at V and 2 bases at J, with 14 bases between the two ends. The CDR3 is made up of 14 amino acids. The DNA for the CDR3 is TGTGCCAGCAGCCTAGGGGTCCTACCCTACGAGCAGTACTTC. Translating it yields CASSLGVLPYEQYF.

The rearrangement uses TRBV5-1 and TRBJ1-6; D call uncertain. Germline-derived CDR1 and CDR2 are SGHRS and YFSETQ. The V end was cut by 0 bases, the J end by 8 bases, with 9 bases between. The CDR3 spans 14 residues. This CDR3 is CASSLDIRDSPLHF. CDR3 nucleotides: TGCGCCAGCAGCTTGGATATACGGGATTCACCCCTCCACTTT.

This clonotype was observed many times. It is likely a read error, because the conserved phenylalanine at the end of the CDR3 is missing. The DNA is omitted, as the CDR3 cannot be located on it reliably, and the CDR3 follows TCRdb's listing. The chain is built from TRBV20-1 and TRBJ2-1; the listed D gene, TRBD1, was not tested against the DNA. The CDR3 adds up to 12 amino acids, both ends counted. Germline CDR1 and CDR2: DFQATT and SNEGSKA (reference sequence). The CDR3 region is CSASLRTGRSTI.

In its sample, this clonotype was seen many times. The genes are TRBV20-1 and TRBJ1-1; the match to TRBD1 covers 9 bases. V dropped 5 bases and J dropped 5; count of bases not matched to a gene: 3. From germline, CDR1 is DFQATT and CDR2 SNEGSKA (reference sequence). The CDR3 totals 12 residues. In nucleotides, the CDR3 is TGCAGTGCTGTACAGGGGGCAACTGAAGCTTTCTTT. It translates to CSAVQGATEAFF.

A few counts support this clonotype. This chain uses TRBV5-1 with TRBJ1-3, with unresolved D. Germline CDR1 and CDR2: SGHRS and YFSETQ. V was trimmed by 4 bases and J by 0 bases, leaving 14 bases between them. The CDR3 spans 16 residues. CDR3 sequence reads: CASSLRTQSSGNTIYF. CDR3 nucleotides: TGCGCCAGCAGCCTCCGGACGCAGAGCTCTGGAAACACCATATATTTT.

This clonotype was counted many times. This chain joins TRBV20-1 and TRBJ1-2; D is unresolved. The V gene's germline CDR1 is DFQATT and CDR2 SNEGSKA (reference sequence). This CDR3 has 11 amino acids. V dropped 2 bases and J dropped 4 bases, with 5 bases sitting between them. The CDR3 DNA reads as TGCAGTGCTAGACCGGTCTATGGCTACACCTTC. Translating gives CSARPVYGYTF.

This clonotype was counted ten times or more. The V gene is TRBV7-2, the J gene TRBJ1-1; 7 nucleotides line up with TRBD1. Germline V CDR1 and CDR2: SGHTA, FQGNSA. The ends lost 5 bases at V and 1 base at J; junction bases unmatched: 4. The CDR3 extends over 14 amino acids. CDR3 amino acids: CASSEQGGNTEAFF. The CDR3 coding sequence is TGTGCCAGCAGCGAGCAGGGGGGGAACACTGAAGCTTTCTTT.

This clonotype was seen ten or more times. The chain recombines TRBV7-6 with TRBJ1-1; tentative D call: TRBD1 (5 bases). The CDR3 runs 13 residues. The V gene's germline CDR1 is SGHVS and CDR2 FNYEAQ. V lost 5 bases and J 1 base, leaving 8 bases between the germline ends. CDR3 amino acids: CASSAGQNTEAFF. The CDR3, as DNA: TGTGCCAGCAGCGCAGGACAGAACACTGAAGCTTTCTTT. The entire variable domain, with the rest obtained from reference TRBV7-6 and TRBJ1-1, is as follows: GAGVSQSPRYKVTKRGQDVALRCDPISGHVSLYWYRQALGQGPEFLTYFNYEAQQDKSGLPNDRFSAERPEGSISTLTIQRTEQRDSAMYRCASSAGQNTEAFFGQGTRLTVV.

The table lists this clonotype with many counts. The genes are TRBV20-1 and TRBJ1-1; possible D gene TRBD1, 5 bases. Germline CDR1 reads DFQATT; CDR2 reads SNEGSKA (reference sequence). V lost 6 bases to trimming and J lost 4 bases, with 12 bases between them. This CDR3 is built from 12 residues. CDR3: CSAARRGTEAFF. In nucleotides, the CDR3 is TGCAGTGCCGCAAGAAGGGGCACTGAAGCTTTCTTT.

The sample holds many counts of this clonotype. The chain combines TRBV10-3 with TRBJ1-5, with a possible D match to TRBD1 (6 bases). The ends were cut back, 5 bases at V and 4 bases at J, with 12 bases in the middle. From germline, CDR1 is ENHRY and CDR2 SYGVKD. The CDR3 spans 14 residues. CDR3 in amino acids: CAISFERGNQPQHF. CDR3 nucleotide sequence: TGTGCCATCAGTTTTGAGAGGGGGAATCAGCCCCAGCATTTT.

In this sample, this clonotype turned up many times. This sequence joins TRBV15 and TRBJ1-5; no reliable D call. The CDR3 sequence is 14 residues long. V gave up 1 base and J gave up 2 bases, with 6 bases separating them. CDR1 and CDR2 (germline): LNHNV, YYDKDF (reference sequence). CDR3 bases: TGTGCCACCAGCAGAGCCGGGGGCAATCAGCCCCAGCATTTT. As protein: CATSRAGGNQPQHF.

This clonotype was found a few times. The gene calls are TRBV6-1 and TRBJ2-1; 11 nucleotides match TRBD1. There are 14 residues in the CDR3. V was pared by 8 bases and J by 9 bases, with 9 bases of the junction left unmatched. Germline CDR1 and CDR2: MNHNS and SASEGT. CDR3 in amino acids: CASCLDRGLVEQFF. The CDR3, as DNA: TGTGCCAGCTGTTTGGACAGGGGGCTGGTTGAGCAGTTCTTC.

In its sample, this clonotype was seen many times. The chain recombines TRBV2 with TRBJ2-1; D is perhaps TRBD1 (5 bases). Between the trimmed V and J ends, which lost 4 bases and 8 bases, there was a span of 12 bases. Germline V lookup: CDR1 SNHLY, CDR2 FYNNEI. The length of the CDR3 is 13 residues. CDR3 in DNA: TGTGCCAGCAGTGGAACAGGTAGCCATGAGCAGTTCTTC. Translating gives CASSGTGSHEQFF.